This TCR beta chain was profiled in a study of post-analysis software for immune sequencing data. About the research overall: The cohort encompassed relapsing-remitting, secondary progressive and progressive-relapsing multiple sclerosis disease courses. Study-level points and caveats: Strong co-clustering by F measure was evident for samples that had been prepared in the same batch. People with multiple sclerosis had a significantly lower normalized Chao1 diversity than controls did.

This clonotype has more than one count but fewer than ten. Its target is not known. Libraries were made from TCR beta cDNA, and they carried unique molecular identifiers. One entry per CDR3 protein results from TCRdb running MiXCR on the PCR reads. Among around 710,000 distinct CDR3 sequences listed, about 45% were seen once. Material for sequencing was blood. The receptor was isolated from a girl under 18 with multiple sclerosis.

Written as DNA, the CDR3 is TGTGCCAGCAGCTCCCAAAAGGGGATGGGGACTAACTATGGCTACACCTTC. Its protein product is CASSSQKGMGTNYGYTF. The rearrangement uses TRBV9 and TRBJ1-2; the D gene is possibly TRBD1 (5 bases). From germline, CDR1 is SGDLS and CDR2 YYNGEE. The CDR3 runs 17 residues. Between the trimmed V and J ends, which lost 4 bases and 0 bases, there was a span of 19 bases.